Listed below are T cell receptor beta chains from one sample, sequenced in a study of cytomegalovirus exposure and HLA in healthy donors. Repertoires were generated with immunoSEQ multiplex PCR, while TCRdb's copy carries only in-frame clones and drops some. This sample has a few hundred thousand clones, with 65% to 85% found just once. What was sequenced was PBMCs. These TCRs come from a woman aged 25 to 39 in good health and CMV-seronegative. CDR3s include the opening cysteine and the closing phenylalanine or tryptophan. A D gene is named only where the DNA matches it firmly. Not all rows give a size; the values are once, few, many and, for expanded clones, a class.

J | V | size | D | CDR3 | DNA
TRBJ2-1 | TRBV25-1 | NA | TRBD2 | CASSESSGRSYNEQFF | TGTGCCAGCAGTGAATCTAGCGGGAGGTCCTACAATGAGCAGTTCTTC
TRBJ1-4 | TRBV6-5 | NA | NA | CASSRGTLGKLFF | TGTGCCAGCAGCCGCGGGACGCTTGGGAAACTGTTTTTT
TRBJ2-1 | TRBV5-1 | NA | NA | CASRREPSSYNEQFF | TGCGCCAGCCGTCGGGAGCCGAGCTCCTACAATGAGCAGTTCTTC
TRBJ2-3 | TRBV28 | NA | NA | CASSLGGTSTDTQYF | TGTGCCAGCAGTTTAGGAGGAACAAGCACAGATACGCAGTATTTT
TRBJ1-4 | TRBV11-2 | NA | NA | CASSPRVTNGEKLFF | TGTGCCAGCAGCCCGCGTGTGACAAACGGTGAAAAACTGTTTTTT
TRBJ2-7 | TRBV7-2 | NA | NA | CASSLTGLGSYEQYF | TGTGCCAGCAGCCTCACGGGACTGGGCTCCTACGAGCAGTACTTC
TRBJ1-2 | TRBV30 | NA | NA | CAWSVNAGWDGYTF | TGTGCCTGGAGTGTAAATGCAGGGTGGGATGGCTACACCTTC
TRBJ2-7 | TRBV5-8 | NA | NA | CASSRSQGNEQYF | TGTGCCAGCAGCCGGAGTCAGGGTAACGAGCAGTACTTC
TRBJ2-1 | TRBV7-6 | NA | TRBD2 | CASSLGSGSSYNEQFF | TGTGCCAGCAGCTTAGGTAGCGGGAGCTCCTACAATGAGCAGTTCTTC
TRBJ1-4 | TRBV19 | few | TRBD1 | CASSATGTGFEKLFF | TGTGCCAGTAGTGCCACCGGGACAGGCTTTGAAAAACTGTTTTTT
TRBJ2-1 | TRBV5-4 | NA | TRBD1 | CASNSRGTGYNEQFF | TGTGCCAGCAACTCTCGGGGGACAGGCTACAATGAGCAGTTCTTC
TRBJ2-7 | TRBV7-2 | NA | NA | CASSSRPAWDWEQYF | TGTGCCAGCAGCTCCAGACCCGCTTGGGACTGGGAGCAGTACTTC
TRBJ2-1 | TRBV4-1 | NA | NA | CASSLHLPGTLYNEQFF | TGCGCCAGCAGCCTTCACCTCCCCGGGACTTTGTACAATGAGCAGTTCTTC
TRBJ2-7 | TRBV5-1 | NA | NA | CASSTTGSGEQYF | TGCGCCAGCAGCACGACAGGTTCGGGCGAGCAGTACTTC
TRBJ1-6 | TRBV5-1 | NA | NA | CASSLGGPPDSPLHF | TGCGCCAGCAGCTTGGGCGGGCCCCCCGACTCACCCCTCCACTTT
TRBJ1-5 | TRBV30 | few | NA | CAWGTGTQPQHF | TGTGCCTGGGGAACAGGGACTCAGCCCCAGCATTTT
TRBJ2-2 | TRBV5-1 | NA | NA | CASSLYLRTGELFF | TGCGCCAGCAGCTTGTACCTAAGAACCGGGGAGCTGTTTTTT
TRBJ2-4 | TRBV27 | NA | NA | CASSPRVTQNIQYF | TGTGCCAGCAGTCCCCGGGTCACGCAAAACATTCAGTACTTC
TRBJ2-7 | TRBV9 | NA | TRBD2 | CASSVGLAGTEQYF | TGTGCCAGCAGCGTGGGACTAGCGGGAACCGAGCAGTACTTC
TRBJ2-1 | TRBV6-5 | NA | TRBD2 | CASSYSKREYHNEQFF | TGTGCCAGCAGTTACTCAAAGCGGGAGTACCACAATGAGCAGTTCTTC
TRBJ1-5 | TRBV1 | NA | NA | CTSSQDLQGSYSNQPQHF | TGCACCAGCAGCCAAGATTTACAGGGCTCCTATAGCAATCAGCCCCAGCATTTT
TRBJ2-1 | TRBV9 | NA | TRBD2 | CASSVGGTRTYNEQFF | TGTGCCAGCAGCGTAGGGGGGACTAGGACCTACAATGAGCAGTTCTTC
TRBJ1-1 | TRBV5-1 | NA | TRBD1 | CASSPGTAYTEAFF | TGCGCCAGCAGCCCAGGGACAGCCTACACTGAAGCTTTCTTT
TRBJ2-7 | TRBV5-1 | NA | TRBD2 | CASSLGTLAGGYEQYF | TGCGCCAGCAGCTTGGGTACGTTAGCGGGAGGTTACGAGCAGTACTTC
TRBJ2-1 | TRBV28 | NA | TRBD2 | CASSKPPSGIAFYNEQFF | TGTGCCAGCTCAAAACCACCTAGCGGGATCGCTTTCTACAATGAGCAGTTCTTC